The 20 T cell receptor beta chains listed next were all sequenced from one sample in a study of blood T cell repertoires in COVID-19 (TCRdb year 2020). The protocol used for the library was the immunoSEQ multiplex PCR assay. Entries here come from immuneACCESS through TCRdb and include only in-frame sequences with V and J called. Some clones fail to appear in such tables; in the studies checked, an unresolved V gene covers under half of the shortfall, and the cause of the remainder is unknown. The sample table holds under 400,000 clones, of which roughly 90% were seen once. The ten largest clones represent approximately 0.93% of the sample. Material: PBMCs or T cells enriched from blood (not recorded which). The receptors were gathered from a woman under 40 who had been exposed to COVID-19.

The V gene is TRBV6-1, the J gene TRBJ2-6, with 7 nucleotides matching TRBD1. Trimming cost V 3 bases and J 0 bases; bases outside gene matches: 8. CDR3 length: 18 residues. CDR1 and CDR2 (germline): MNHNS, SASEGT. This chain's CDR3 is CASSDPGQVSSGANVLTF. The CDR3, as DNA: TGTGCCAGCAGTGATCCTGGACAGGTGAGCTCTGGGGCCAACGTCCTGACTTTC.

In its sample, this clone was seen a few times. The chain recombines TRBV19 with TRBJ2-1; 13 bases line up with TRBD2. The CDR3 loop spans 15 amino acids. The V segment lost 4 bases and the J segment 9 bases; nucleotides outside the gene matches: 6. Germline V CDR1 and CDR2: LNHDA, SQIVND (reference sequence). The DNA of the CDR3 is TGTGCCAGTAGTAAGGGACTAGCGGGATCTGGTGAGCAGTTCTTC. The encoded protein is CASSKGLAGSGEQFF.

J is TRBJ1-4 and V is TRBV6-5; 8 bases agree with TRBD1. The CDR3 spans 15 residues. The V gene end was trimmed by 5 bases and the J gene end by 6 bases; junction bases not matched to a gene: 8. CDR1 and CDR2 from the germline V gene are MNHEY and SVGAGI. This chain's CDR3 is CASSPRPDRDEKLFF. DNA of the CDR3: TGTGCCAGCAGTCCTCGTCCGGACAGGGATGAAAAACTGTTTTTT.

The V and J genes are TRBV5-8 and TRBJ2-3, with 11 bases lining up with TRBD2. The CDR3 covers 18 residues. Germline CDR1 reads SGHTS; CDR2 reads YDEGEE. V shed 4 bases, J shed 2 bases, and the junction held 12 bases outside the gene matches. CDR3 residues: CASSPLLGTSGSTDTQYF. CDR3 sequence (DNA): TGTGCCAGCAGCCCCCTCCTCGGGACTAGCGGTTCCACAGATACGCAGTATTTT.

This chain uses TRBV7-3 with TRBJ1-2; 8 bases align to TRBD1. With V trimmed by 3 bases and J by 5 bases, 2 bases remained unmatched. The CDR3 spans 13 residues. Germline V CDR1 and CDR2: SGHTA, FQGTGA. CDR3 DNA sequence: TGTGCCAGCAGCTTGACAGGGGAGTATGGCTACACCTTC. This encodes CASSLTGEYGYTF.

This chain uses TRBV5-1 with TRBJ2-2; D is undetermined. The CDR3 covers 13 residues. Trimming took off 2 bases at V and 6 bases at J, with 8 bases between the two ends. Germline lookup yields CDR1 SGHRS and CDR2 YFSETQ. Here the CDR3 reads CASSLRVSGELFF. In DNA form, the CDR3 reads TGCGCCAGCAGCTTACGGGTCTCCGGGGAGCTGTTTTTT.

The chain recombines TRBV7-3 with TRBJ1-2; TRBD1 aligns across 7 bases. V lost 2 bases to trimming and J lost 6 bases; unmatched junction nucleotides: 3. The CDR3 runs 13 residues. Looked up from germline, CDR1 is SGHTA and CDR2 is FQGTGA. CDR3 loop: CASSLDRDHGYTF. CDR3 nucleotide sequence: TGTGCCAGCAGCTTAGACAGGGATCATGGCTACACCTTC.

This clone was detected once. The genes are TRBV3-1 (or the pseudogene TRBV3-2) and TRBJ2-2; a weak D match, TRBD1 (7 bases). V gave up 0 bases and J gave up 4 bases, with 15 bases separating them. This CDR3 contains 17 residues. Per the germline V gene, CDR1 is LGHDT and CDR2 is YNNKEL (reference sequence). The CDR3 region is CASSQDSSGGITGELFF. CDR3 DNA sequence: TGTGCCAGCAGCCAAGATTCGTCAGGGGGGATCACCGGGGAGCTGTTTTTT.

Concerning this clone: The same CDR3 also results from other DNA sequences found in this sample. The rearrangement uses TRBV19 and TRBJ1-5; D perhaps matches TRBD1 (5 bases). The CDR3 sequence is 14 residues long. V dropped 5 bases and J dropped 2 bases, with 10 bases sitting between them. Germline V gene sequence: CDR1 LNHDA, CDR2 SQIVND (reference sequence). The chain's CDR3 is CASSVTGGNQPQHF. In DNA, the CDR3 is TGTGCCAGTAGTGTAACAGGAGGCAATCAGCCCCAGCATTTT. Filled out from reference TRBV19 and TRBJ1-5, the complete variable domain reads DGGITQSPKYLFRKEGQNVTLSCEQNLNHDAMYWYRQDPGQGLRLIYYSQIVNDFQKGDIAEGYSVSREKKESFPLTVTSAQKNPTAFYLCASSVTGGNQPQHFGDGTRLSIL.

The chain has TRBV2 and TRBJ2-7; the match to TRBD1 covers 9 bases. Trimming took 9 bases from V and 4 from J; bases not matched to a gene: 10. CDR3 length equals 14 residues. The germline CDR1 and CDR2 sequences are SNHLY and FYNNEI. The CDR3 coding sequence is TGTGCCAGTGTACCGGGACAGGGCTTGTACGAGCAGTACTTC. Its protein product is CASVPGQGLYEQYF.

The chain employs TRBV27 and TRBJ2-2, with D hard to call. The V end was cut by 3 bases, the J end by 3 bases, with 8 bases between. This CDR3 is built from 14 residues. Germline V gives CDR1 MNHEY, CDR2 SMNVEV (reference sequence). The CDR3 is CASSLSRDTGELFF. CDR3 bases: TGTGCCAGCAGTTTGTCAAGAGACACCGGGGAGCTGTTTTTT.

This sequence joins TRBV6-5 and TRBJ2-7; D is perhaps TRBD1 (6 bases). Germline CDR1 reads MNHEY; CDR2 reads SVGAGI. The germline V and J ends were trimmed by 2 bases and 0 bases, with 11 bases remaining between them. CDR3 length: 15 residues. Here the CDR3 reads CASSYATGRSYEQYF. DNA of the CDR3: TGTGCCAGCAGTTACGCGACAGGACGCTCCTACGAGCAGTACTTC.

J is TRBJ2-7 and V is TRBV11-2, with D unclear. Trimming pared 0 bases from V and 3 bases from J, leaving 6 bases between. The CDR3 is 13 amino acids. Germline V gene data show CDR1 as SGHAT and CDR2 as FQNNGV. CDR3 in amino acids: CASSLDLGYEQYF. The CDR3 DNA sequence: TGTGCCAGCAGCTTAGATCTCGGCTACGAGCAGTACTTC.

This sequence joins TRBV5-1 and TRBJ2-4; 14 bases match TRBD2. Trimming cost V 1 base and J 0 bases; bases outside gene matches: 9. This CDR3 comprises 20 residues. From germline, CDR1 is SGHRS and CDR2 YFSETQ. In DNA, the CDR3 is TGCGCCAGCAGCTTGCTTGACCGGACTAGCGGGAGGCTAGCCAAAAACATTCAGTACTTC. Translated: CASSLLDRTSGRLAKNIQYF.

The CDR3 nucleotides read TGCGCCAGCAGCCGGGACAGGGGGCTTAACGAGCAGTACTTC. Translating it yields CASSRDRGLNEQYF. V is TRBV5-1 and J is TRBJ2-7, with 12 bases aligning to TRBD1. Germline CDR1 SGHRS, CDR2 YFSETQ. The CDR3 has 14 amino acids. J gave up 5 bases and V 4 bases, and 4 bases lay outside the gene matches.

This chain joins TRBV2 and TRBJ1-1, with D hard to call. CDR3 length equals 17 residues. CDR1 and CDR2 (germline): SNHLY, FYNNEI. Trimming shortened V by 0 bases and J by 1 base, and 15 bases separated the two germline ends. The CDR3 protein is CASSEALGPGANTEAFF. The CDR3, as DNA: TGTGCCAGCAGTGAAGCGCTTGGTCCGGGAGCGAACACTGAAGCTTTCTTT.

This chain links TRBV28 with TRBJ2-1, with 12 bases matching TRBD2. V shed 9 bases, J shed 9 bases, and the junction held 6 bases outside the gene matches. The CDR3 runs to 13 residues. Germline CDR1 is MDHEN and CDR2 is SYDVKM. CDR3 DNA sequence: TGTGCCAGTAGGACTAGCGGGATGGGTGAGCAGTTCTTC. It specifies CASRTSGMGEQFF.

This chain joins TRBV10-3 and TRBJ2-7, with 7 positions matching TRBD2. After removal of 6 bases from V and 2 bases from J, the junction contained 10 bases not matched to a gene. Germline CDR1 ENHRY, CDR2 SYGVKD. The CDR3 spans 15 residues. CDR3: CAISLTGTKTYEQYF. CDR3 nucleotides: TGTGCCATCAGCCTGACCGGGACTAAAACCTACGAGCAGTACTTC.

J is TRBJ2-1 and V is TRBV5-1; 7 positions match TRBD2. Germline CDR1 reads SGHRS; CDR2 reads YFSETQ. The CDR3 runs 15 residues. V shed 3 bases and J 6 bases; nucleotides not matched to a gene: 9. The DNA for the CDR3 is TGCGCCAGCAGCTCCCCCGGGGGGAGCGGCAATGAGCAGTTCTTC. Translating gives CASSSPGGSGNEQFF.

Written as DNA, the CDR3 is TGTGCCAGCAGCTCCGAAATAGGACTGTCACCCTACGTCGAGCAGTACTTC. Translated: CASSSEIGLSPYVEQYF. V usage is TRBV11-2 and J usage is TRBJ2-7; tentative D call: TRBD2 (5 bases). Deletions cut 4 bases from V and 6 bases from J, with 25 bases between. The germline gives CDR1 SGHAT, CDR2 FQNNGV. The CDR3 loop spans 17 amino acids.